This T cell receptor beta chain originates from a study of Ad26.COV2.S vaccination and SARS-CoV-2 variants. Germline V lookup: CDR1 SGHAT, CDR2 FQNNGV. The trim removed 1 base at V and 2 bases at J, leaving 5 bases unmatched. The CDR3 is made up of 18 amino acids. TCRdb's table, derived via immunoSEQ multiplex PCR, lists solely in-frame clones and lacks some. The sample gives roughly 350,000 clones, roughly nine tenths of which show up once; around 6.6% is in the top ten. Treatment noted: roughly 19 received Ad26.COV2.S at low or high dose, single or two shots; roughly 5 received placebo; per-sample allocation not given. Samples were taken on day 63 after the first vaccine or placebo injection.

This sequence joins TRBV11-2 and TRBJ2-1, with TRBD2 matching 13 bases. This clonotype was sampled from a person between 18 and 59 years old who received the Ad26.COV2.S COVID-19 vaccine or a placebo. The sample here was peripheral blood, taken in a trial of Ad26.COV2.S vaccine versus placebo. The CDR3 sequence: CASSLGTSGSGPYNEQFF. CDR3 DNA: TGTGCCAGCAGCTTAGGGACTAGCGGGAGCGGACCCTACAATGAGCAGTTCTTC.